The present TCR beta chain was sequenced within a study of patients and donors after allogeneic stem cell transplantation. This clonotype appeared a few times. There are 16 residues in the CDR3. V dropped 3 bases and J dropped 4; count of bases not matched to a gene: 9. CDR1 is SGDLS and CDR2 is YYNGEE in the germline V gene. TCRdb recomputed calls from the RT-PCR reads with MiXCR, one row per CDR3 protein. Of 390,000 or so distinct CDR3 sequences detected, approximately 16% appear once; the ten largest clones hold over 6%. The sequence derives from a human donor who was either an allogeneic HSCT recipient or a stem cell or donor lymphocyte infusion donor (not recorded which). It is not recorded whose cells these are; they may come from a transplant donor. The rearrangement joins TRBV9 to TRBJ1-2; 10 nucleotides line up with TRBD1. Material for sequencing was blood, either unsorted or a sorted T cell fraction (not recorded which). The CDR3 DNA reads TGTGCCAGCAGCGAGGGACAGGGGAGTCACTCCTATGGCTACACCTTC. This gives the protein CASSEGQGSHSYGYTF.